Listed here is a single TCR beta chain. Its target is unknown. This entry is derived from a study of response to subunit inactivated influenza vaccine. MiXCR was run by TCRdb on the RT-PCR reads, yielding one entry per CDR3 protein. The profile shows 600,000 to 700,000 distinct CDR3 sequences, around 15% of them singletons. Findings and limits, study-wide: Researchers suggested that each seasonal influenza vaccination recruits few new T cells.

The germline CDR1 and CDR2 sequences are MNHEY and SVGEGT. The CDR3 extends over 13 amino acids. V gave up 2 bases and J gave up 0 bases, with 5 bases separating them. The source was PBMCs from blood, collected around 14 days before vaccination. The clonotype was recovered from a man in his forties or fifties who received an inactivated influenza vaccine. V usage is TRBV6-2 or TRBV6-3 and J usage is TRBJ2-7; D remains unclear. The DNA for the CDR3 is TGTGCCAGCAGTTACAGGAGCTCCTACGAGCAGTACTTC. This encodes CASSYRSSYEQYF.